The 2 T cell receptor beta chains below all came from one sample that was sequenced in a study of shared clonotypes between healthy human individuals. Positively selected for CCR7, the CD45RO-negative cells used as naive CD8 cells excluded terminally differentiated effector memory CD45RA+ cells. The method was immunoSEQ multiplex PCR; TCRdb's version includes in-frame clones alone and lacks a portion of them. The sample consists of 2 million or so clones, 85% to 95% of them appearing once. Source material: naive CD8+ T cells sorted from blood. These receptors originate from a young man in good health.

Turning to this clone: Within the sample, other DNA sequences also encode this same CDR3. This chain links TRBV30 with TRBJ2-7; no clear D gene. Trimming cost V 2 bases and J 5 bases, with 7 bases left between them. CDR1 is GTSNPN and CDR2 is SVGIG in the germline V gene (reference sequence). This CDR3 comprises 11 residues. CDR3 protein: CAWSIVDEQYF. In DNA form, the CDR3 reads TGTGCCTGGAGTATTGTCGACGAGCAGTACTTC.

With regard to this clone: This same CDR3 is encoded by further DNA sequences in the sample. The chain employs TRBV6-5 and TRBJ1-1; D is possibly TRBD1 (5 bases). With 0 bases removed from V and 5 bases from J, the gap between germline ends came to 10 bases. This CDR3 is 14 amino acids long. Germline V gene data show CDR1 as MNHEY and CDR2 as SVGAGI. The CDR3 nucleotides are TGTGCCAGCAGTTACTCGAGGGGCGGGACTGAAGCTTTCTTT. This codes for CASSYSRGGTEAFF.